This TCR beta chain stems from a study of OX40 agonist ivuxolimab in advanced cancers. Study summary: Ivuxolimab was administered intravenously to patients at 0.01 to 10 mg/kg every 2 weeks.

Germline V CDR1 and CDR2: MGHRA, YSYEKL. The CDR3 is 13 residues long. Trimming shortened V by 1 base and J by 3 bases, and 6 bases separated the two germline ends. Using immunoSEQ multiplex PCR, the repertoire was profiled, and TCRdb retains in-frame clones only, with some absent. The sample holds approximately 11,000 clones; roughly nine tenths are singletons and the top ten take around 29%. This clone was detected a few times. The sequence came from an adult with an advanced solid tumor such as melanoma, head and neck, liver or kidney cancer. The chain recombines TRBV4-1 with TRBJ1-2; D is unresolved. Here the sequenced sample was CD4+ or CD8+ T cells sorted from blood, taken in a trial of the OX40 agonist ivuxolimab. The CDR3 protein is CASSQVADYGYTF. CDR3 nucleotides: TGCGCCAGCAGCCAAGTGGCGGACTATGGCTACACCTTC.